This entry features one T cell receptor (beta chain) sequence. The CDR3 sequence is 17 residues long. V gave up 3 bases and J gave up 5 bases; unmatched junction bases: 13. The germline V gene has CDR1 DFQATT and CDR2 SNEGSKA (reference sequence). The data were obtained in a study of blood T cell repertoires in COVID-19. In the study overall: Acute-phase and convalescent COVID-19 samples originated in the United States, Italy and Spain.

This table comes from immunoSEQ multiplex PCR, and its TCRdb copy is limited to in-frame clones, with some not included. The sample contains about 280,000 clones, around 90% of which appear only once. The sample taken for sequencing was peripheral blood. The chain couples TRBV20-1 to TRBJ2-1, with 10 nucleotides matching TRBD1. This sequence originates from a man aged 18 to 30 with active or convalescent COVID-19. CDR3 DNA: TGCAGTGCTAGTCGCCGGAACCGGGACAGGGGCCACAATGAGCAGTTCTTC. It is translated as CSASRRNRDRGHNEQFF.